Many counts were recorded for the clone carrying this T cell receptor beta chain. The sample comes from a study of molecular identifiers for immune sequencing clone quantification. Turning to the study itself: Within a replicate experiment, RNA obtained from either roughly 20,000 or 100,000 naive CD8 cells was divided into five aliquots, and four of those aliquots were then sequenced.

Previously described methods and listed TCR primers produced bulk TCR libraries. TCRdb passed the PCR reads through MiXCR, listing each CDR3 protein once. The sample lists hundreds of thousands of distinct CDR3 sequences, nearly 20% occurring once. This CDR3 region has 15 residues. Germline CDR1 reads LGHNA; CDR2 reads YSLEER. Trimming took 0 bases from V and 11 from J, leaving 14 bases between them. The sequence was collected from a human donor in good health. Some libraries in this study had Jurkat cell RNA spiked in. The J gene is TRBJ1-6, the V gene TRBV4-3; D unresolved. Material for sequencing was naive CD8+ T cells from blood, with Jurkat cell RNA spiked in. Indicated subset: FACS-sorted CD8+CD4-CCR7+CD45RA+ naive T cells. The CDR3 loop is CASSQDLGRATPLHF. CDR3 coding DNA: TGCGCCAGCAGCCAAGATTTGGGAAGGGCCACACCCCTCCACTTT.